Listed here are 16 T cell receptor beta chains from one sample, sequenced in a study of preoperative IRX-2 immunotherapy in early breast cancer. Treatment described: preoperative locoregional IRX-2 cytokine immunotherapy. Produced via immunoSEQ multiplex PCR; TCRdb's table is partial and in-frame only. The repertoire holds about 32,000 clones, with around 83% as singletons. Here the sequenced sample was lymph node tissue, taken from a patient treated with IRX-2 immunotherapy. The receptor set was obtained from a human donor with breast cancer.

This clone has just one count. V gene TRBV7-5 combines with J gene TRBJ2-7; the D call TRBD1 from the table was never checked on the DNA. TRBV7-5 corresponds to a pseudogene. The CDR3 covers 17 residues. CDR3 protein: CASSKRGTGSGSYEQYF. The DNA of the CDR3 is TGTGCCAGCAGCAAGAGAGGGACAGGGAGCGGTTCCTACGAGCAGTACTTC.

The rearrangement links TRBV4-1 to TRBJ2-1, with 7 bases that match TRBD2. The V gene end was trimmed by 0 bases and the J gene end by 2 bases; junction bases not matched to a gene: 4. CDR3 length equals 16 residues. Looked up from germline, CDR1 is MGHRA and CDR2 is YSYEKL. The CDR3, as DNA: TGCGCCAGCAGCCAAGAAGGGGCGGGGGCCTACAATGAGCAGTTCTTC. Its protein is CASSQEGAGAYNEQFF.

Here the CDR3 DNA reads TGTGCCAGCACCATTCGGGACAGTCTCCTGGAGCAGTACTTC. Its protein is CASTIRDSLLEQYF. The chain has TRBV28 and TRBJ2-7; 7 nucleotides line up with TRBD1. The CDR3 extends over 14 amino acids. Germline V lookup: CDR1 MDHEN, CDR2 SYDVKM. The J segment lost 7 bases and the V segment lost 7 bases, leaving 13 bases of the junction unmatched.

This clone was recorded a few times. The chain uses TRBV29-1 and TRBJ2-5, with 7 bases lining up with TRBD2. V was pared by 7 bases and J by 5 bases, with 7 bases of the junction left unmatched. There are 12 residues in the CDR3. The germline gives CDR1 SQVTM, CDR2 ANQGSEA. CDR3 DNA: TGCAGCGGACGCGGGGGTCCGGAGACCCAGTACTTC. Protein: CSGRGGPETQYF.

The V and J genes are TRBV18 and TRBJ2-5, with 7 bases that match TRBD2. The CDR3 sequence is 13 residues long. J lost 3 bases, V lost 4 bases, and 2 bases had no gene match. Germline V gene data show CDR1 as KGHSH and CDR2 as LQKENI. CDR3: CASSRGREETQYF. The CDR3 DNA follows: TGTGCCAGCTCACGGGGGAGGGAAGAGACCCAGTACTTC.

The chain employs TRBV28 and TRBJ1-1; D might be TRBD1 (5 bases). Germline V lookup: CDR1 MDHEN, CDR2 SYDVKM. V was pared by 6 bases and J by 8 bases, with 13 bases between. CDR3 length: 12 amino acids. This CDR3 reads CASRWPGGEAFF. The CDR3 bases are TGTGCCAGCAGATGGCCGGGGGGGGAAGCTTTCTTT.

The gene calls are TRBV7-2 and TRBJ1-4; unclear D gene. The V end lost 1 base, the J end lost 4 bases, and 7 bases lay between the germline ends. The CDR3 totals 14 residues. Germline lookup yields CDR1 SGHTA and CDR2 FQGNSA. CDR3 nucleotides: TGTGCCAGCAGCTTAGGCAGCGTTAATGAAAAACTGTTTTTT. Its translation is CASSLGSVNEKLFF.

The genes are TRBV14 and TRBJ2-5; 7 nucleotides align to TRBD1. CDR3 length: 17 amino acids. Germline loops: CDR1 SGHDN, CDR2 FVKESK. V trimming: 2 bases; J trimming: 1 base; junction bases outside the gene matches: 10. CDR3 in DNA: TGTGCCAGCAGCCAACCCAAGGGACAGCTCCTCCAAGAGACCCAGTACTTC. Amino acid sequence: CASSQPKGQLLQETQYF.

The chain recombines TRBV6-8 with TRBJ2-6, with D unclear. CDR1 and CDR2 (germline): MNHGY, SAAAGT. V was clipped by 6 bases and J by 0 bases, with 9 bases between them. The CDR3 runs 15 residues. In DNA form, the CDR3 reads TGTGCCAGCAGGGAGAGTACCTCTGGGGCCAACGTCCTGACTTTC. Encoded protein: CASRESTSGANVLTF.

This clone was recorded only once. The rearrangement links TRBV18 to TRBJ2-5, with a possible D match to TRBD2 (6 bases). Germline CDR1 is KGHSH and CDR2 is LQKENI. The length of the CDR3 is 14 residues. V was trimmed by 5 bases and J by 4 bases, leaving 14 bases between them. The CDR3, as DNA: TGTGCCAGCTCATATGTGGAGGGCGGAGAGACCCAGTACTTC. Its translation is CASSYVEGGETQYF.

This chain connects TRBV29-1 to TRBJ2-3; D uncertain. Germline V gene lookup returns CDR1 SQVTM and CDR2 ANQGSEA. This CDR3 contains 14 residues. V lost 4 bases and J lost 1, with 12 bases in between. DNA for the CDR3: TGCAGCGTTGGTGCCGTCCCGGGCACAGATACGCAGTATTTT. As protein: CSVGAVPGTDTQYF.

This clone was counted between two and nine times. The J gene is TRBJ1-1, the V gene TRBV30; D perhaps matches TRBD1 (5 bases). Germline V gives CDR1 GTSNPN, CDR2 SVGIG (reference sequence). The CDR3 runs 13 residues. Trimming shortened V by 6 bases and J by 0 bases, and 11 bases separated the two germline ends. The CDR3 region is CACGRGMNTEAFF. The CDR3 DNA is TGTGCCTGCGGGAGGGGAATGAACACTGAAGCTTTCTTT. Drawing the rest from reference TRBV30 and TRBJ1-1, the complete variable domain is SQTIHQWPATLVQPVGSPLSLECTVEGTSNPNLYWYRQAAGRGLQLLFYSVGIGQISSEVPQNLSASRPQDRQFILSSKKLLLSDSGFYLCACGRGMNTEAFFGQGTRLTVV.

The chain recombines TRBV30 with TRBJ2-7, with D perhaps matching TRBD2 (6 bases). The CDR3 spans 11 residues. With 3 bases removed from V and 7 bases from J, the gap between germline ends came to 10 bases. The germline V gene encodes CDR1 GTSNPN and CDR2 SVGIG (reference sequence). CDR3 residues: CAWSGSWEQYF. CDR3 sequence (DNA): TGTGCCTGGAGCGGGAGTTGGGAGCAGTACTTC.

The chain combines TRBV6-8 with TRBJ2-1; 8 nucleotides agree with TRBD2. The CDR3 spans 15 residues. Germline-derived CDR1 and CDR2 are MNHGY and SAAAGT. The V gene end was trimmed by 5 bases and the J gene end by 3 bases; junction bases not matched to a gene: 6. The CDR3: CASSMTSAVYNEQFF. The CDR3 DNA reads TGTGCCAGCAGTATGACTAGCGCGGTCTACAATGAGCAGTTCTTC.

The J gene is TRBJ2-3, the V gene TRBV18, with a weak D call TRBD2 (5 bases). CDR1 and CDR2 (germline): KGHSH, LQKENI. This CDR3 region has 17 residues. V dropped 3 bases and J dropped 2 bases, with 18 bases sitting between them. The CDR3 reads CASSPFTGRLLTDTQYF. In DNA form, the CDR3 reads TGTGCCAGCTCACCTTTTACCGGGCGACTACTCACAGATACGCAGTATTTT.

The gene calls are TRBV10-3 and TRBJ2-2; the match to TRBD2 covers 7 bases. The germline V gene has CDR1 ENHRY and CDR2 SYGVKD. The V gene end was trimmed by 10 bases and the J gene end by 7 bases; junction bases not matched to a gene: 9. The CDR3 is 13 residues long. CDR3 region: CASQNGGIGELFF. DNA for the CDR3: TGTGCCAGCCAGAACGGGGGGATCGGGGAGCTGTTTTTT.